This TCR beta chain was identified in a study of molecular identifiers for immune sequencing clone quantification. TCRdb re-derived calls from the PCR reads in MiXCR, one entry per CDR3 protein. The profile shows 60,000 to 80,000 distinct CDR3 sequences, roughly 18% of them singletons. The CDR3 contains 14 residues. Sequenced: naive CD8+ T cells from blood, with Jurkat cell RNA spiked in. Subset in this sample: FACS-sorted CD8+CD4-CCR7+CD45RA+ naive T cells. This TCR was recovered from a human donor in good health. Some libraries in this study had Jurkat cell RNA spiked in. The rearrangement links TRBV21-1 to TRBJ2-6. TRBV21-1 is shown as a pseudogene. The CDR3 region is CASSKGSGANVLTF. CDR3 coding DNA: TGTGCCAGCAGCAAGGGTTCTGGGGCCAACGTCCTGACTTTC.